This TCR delta chain was documented in a study of γδ T cells in repeated Plasmodium falciparum infection. The overall study: Malian gammadelta TCRs were studied during no-transmission periods and across acute malaria episodes.

Germline CDR1 is TSWWSYY and CDR2 is QGS. The CDR3 spans 21 residues. V was shortened by 5 bases and J by 7 bases, with 38 bases between the two germline ends. This clone was counted only a few times. Its antigen remains unidentified. The protein given by TCRdb reflects a much larger clone and differs at residue 5 from this DNA's translation, likely from a read error; the protein shown is the DNA's translation. Gammadelta T cells were flow-sorted from PBMC into Vgamma9/Vdelta2+ and Vdelta2-negative populations for bulk analysis. Study conclusions and caveats: Vgamma9/Vdelta2+ repertoires stayed stably polyclonal over time and infection. Waves of new clonotype selection appeared after repeated controlled infections in Vdelta2-negative, largely Vdelta1+, gammadelta T cells. Malian children's Vdelta2-negative repertoires appeared more expanded and less diverse than Australians'.

TCRdb re-analyzed the multiplex PCR reads via CATT. The sample holds 75,000 to 100,000 delta-chain clones, about 1.5% seen once. Input material: gamma-delta T cells from blood. The receptor was derived from a pool of human donors (malaria-infected and uninfected, not separated). The V call is TRDV1, the J call TRDJ1; a possible D gene is TRDD3 (6 bases). For the CDR3, the DNA is TGTGCTCTTGGGCACCCCCCGTCCTTCGCTAAGTACTGGGCTCCACTTGGTAAACTCATCTTT. Its protein product is CALGHPPSFAKYWAPLGKLIF.